These 22 T cell receptor beta chains were sequenced from one sample in a study of T cell responses to AZD1222 COVID-19 vaccine. Profiling relied on immunoSEQ multiplex PCR, and the TCRdb table lists in-frame clones only, not all of them. The profile covers approximately 130,000 clones, with 88% appearing a single time and over 5% taken by the ten largest. The material was peripheral blood, obtained 28 days after the second AZD1222 dose. These receptors all come from an adult who received the AZD1222 COVID-19 vaccine.

The chain couples TRBV9 to TRBJ1-5, with a possible D match to TRBD1 (6 bases). The CDR3 is 15 residues long. Germline V gene sequence: CDR1 SGDLS, CDR2 YYNGEE. Trimming took off 4 bases at V and 0 bases at J, with 11 bases between the two ends. The CDR3 nucleotides are TGTGCCAGCAGCCCGAGGACAGATAGCAATCAGCCCCAGCATTTT. Amino acids: CASSPRTDSNQPQHF.

CDR3 in DNA: TGTGCCACCACTATCACCGGGGAGCTGTTTTTT. Residues: CATTITGELFF. The rearrangement joins TRBV7-9 to TRBJ2-2; no clear D gene. V lost 10 bases, J lost 4 bases, and 7 bases lay in between. CDR3 size: 11 residues. Germline CDR1 reads SEHNR; CDR2 reads FQNEAQ (reference sequence).

Only a few counts were recorded for this clone. The genes are TRBV12-5 and TRBJ1-5; D unresolved. CDR3 length equals 12 residues. Germline V lookup: CDR1 LGHNT, CDR2 FRNRAP. Trimming left V 4 bases short and J 5 bases short, with 6 bases between. CDR3 DNA sequence: TGTGCTAGTGGTTCCCAAGATCAGCCCCAGCATTTT. It specifies CASGSQDQPQHF.

This clone was recorded a few times. The gene calls are TRBV4-1 and TRBJ1-4; 9 nucleotides agree with TRBD1. From germline, CDR1 is MGHRA and CDR2 YSYEKL. V gave up 5 bases and J gave up 5 bases; unmatched junction bases: 6. CDR3 length: 15 residues. This CDR3 reads CASSASGTGNEKLFF. The CDR3 region has the DNA TGCGCCAGCAGCGCTTCCGGGACAGGGAATGAAAAACTGTTTTTT.

This rearrangement joins TRBV10-2 to TRBJ2-6; D is ambiguous. The length of the CDR3 is 15 residues. Trimming cost V 7 bases and J 0 bases, with 10 bases left between them. Germline CDR1 is WSHSY and CDR2 is SAAADI. The CDR3 loop reads CASNGGISGANVLTF. CDR3 nucleotides: TGCGCCAGCAATGGCGGCATCTCTGGGGCCAACGTCCTGACTTTC.

In DNA, the CDR3 is TGTGCCAGCAGCCCCGGCTCGGGCTACACCTTC. Its translation: CASSPGSGYTF. The chain carries TRBV6-6 and TRBJ1-2; D uncertain. The germline V and J ends were trimmed by 6 bases and 8 bases, with 10 bases remaining between them. The CDR3 spans 11 residues. CDR1 is MNHNY, CDR2 SVGAGI, per germline (reference sequence).

The gene calls are TRBV7-9 and TRBJ2-7; TRBD2 matches 7 bases. The V and J ends lost 5 bases and 0 bases, in that order; junction bases with no gene match: 4. CDR3 length: 14 residues. Germline CDR1 and CDR2: SEHNR and FQNEAQ (reference sequence). The CDR3 nucleotides are TGTGCCAGCAGCCACGGGGGGAACTCCTACGAGCAGTACTTC. Amino acid sequence: CASSHGGNSYEQYF.

The chain combines TRBV28 with TRBJ1-1, with a possible D match to TRBD1 (5 bases). The CDR3 is 16 amino acids. Germline CDR1 reads MDHEN; CDR2 reads SYDVKM. The germline V and J ends were trimmed by 5 bases and 6 bases, with 22 bases remaining between them. Written as DNA, the CDR3 is TGTGCCAGCAGTCCCCCTCCGGGACGCACGGAGCCTGAAGCTTTCTTT. It yields the protein CASSPPPGRTEPEAFF.

The chain carries TRBV15 and TRBJ1-5; possible D gene TRBD1, 6 bases. The CDR3 consists of 17 residues. Germline values: CDR1 LNHNV, CDR2 YYDKDF (reference sequence). Trimming took 0 bases from V and 0 from J, leaving 12 bases between them. CDR3 amino acids: CATSRDYRVNSNQPQHF. The CDR3 nucleotides are TGTGCCACCAGCAGAGATTACAGGGTTAATAGCAATCAGCCCCAGCATTTT.

CDR3 DNA: TGTGCCAGCAGCCGCCAGGGAAGTGCCTACAATGAGCAGTTCTTC. It codes for CASSRQGSAYNEQFF. The chain has TRBV5-6 and TRBJ2-1; possible D gene TRBD1, 5 bases. The germline CDR1 and CDR2 sequences are SGHDT and YYEEEE. The CDR3 is 15 amino acids. Trimming took 4 bases from V and 2 from J, leaving 13 bases between them.

The J gene is TRBJ2-5, the V gene TRBV6-5; no clear D. Germline assignment: CDR1 MNHEY and CDR2 SVGAGI. CDR3 length equals 14 residues. V lost 1 base to trimming and J lost 5 bases, with 11 bases between them. The CDR3 sequence is CASSYYGSAETQYF. DNA for the CDR3: TGTGCCAGCAGTTACTATGGGTCCGCGGAGACCCAGTACTTC.

This clone was observed a handful of times. The CDR3 spells CASSTRDGNTEAFF. The CDR3, as DNA: TGTGCCAGTAGTACCCGGGACGGAAACACTGAAGCTTTCTTT. The chain joins TRBV19 to TRBJ1-1, with a weak D call TRBD1 (5 bases). This CDR3 is 14 amino acids long. Trimming shortened V by 4 bases and J by 2 bases, and 11 bases separated the two germline ends. Germline CDR1 reads LNHDA; CDR2 reads SQIVND (reference sequence).

This chain uses TRBV4-1 with TRBJ2-7; 12 nucleotides agree with TRBD1. The V and J ends lost 5 bases and 4 bases, in that order; junction bases with no gene match: 15. This CDR3 comprises 18 residues. In germline, CDR1 is MGHRA, CDR2 YSYEKL. The CDR3, as DNA: TGCGCCAGCAGCTTAAGACCCGGGACAGGGGGCGAGGGTTACGAGCAGTACTTC. Translated, it gives CASSLRPGTGGEGYEQYF.

The chain links TRBV18 to TRBJ1-3, with D unclear. The CDR3 is 17 amino acids. Trimming left V 0 bases short and J 0 bases short, with 12 bases between. Germline V gene lookup returns CDR1 KGHSH and CDR2 LQKENI. The CDR3 region is CASSPPGLPDSGNTIYF. CDR3 nucleotide sequence: TGTGCCAGCTCACCACCTGGTCTGCCTGACTCTGGAAACACCATATATTTT.

The gene calls are TRBV11-3 and TRBJ2-1, with 15 bases matching TRBD2. The junction had 4 bases not matched to a gene; V was cut back by 5 bases and J by 8 bases. CDR1 SGHNT and CDR2 YENEEA come from the germline V gene. This CDR3 region has 15 residues. The CDR3 sequence is CASSRGLAGGDEQFF. CDR3 DNA: TGTGCCAGCAGCCGCGGACTAGCGGGGGGGGATGAGCAGTTCTTC.

The chain carries TRBV18 and TRBJ1-5, with TRBD1 identical over 10 bases. Germline loops: CDR1 KGHSH, CDR2 LQKENI. V was pared by 3 bases and J by 2 bases, with 10 bases of the junction left unmatched. This CDR3 has 18 amino acids. CDR3 sequence reads: CASSPGTGVGLGNQPQHF. The CDR3 DNA reads TGTGCCAGCTCACCCGGGACAGGGGTAGGGTTGGGCAATCAGCCCCAGCATTTT.

The rearrangement joins TRBV29-1 to TRBJ2-7; 8 positions match TRBD2. CDR1 and CDR2 from the germline V gene are SQVTM and ANQGSEA. Losses at the gene ends were 1 base for V and 5 bases for J; bases not matched to a gene: 4. CDR3 length: 13 amino acids. CDR3 residues: CSVEGLATHEQYF. CDR3 DNA: TGCAGCGTTGAAGGACTAGCGACCCACGAGCAGTACTTC.

This clone was seen once. The rearrangement uses TRBV6-6 and TRBJ2-3; 12 bases map to TRBD2. Per germline, CDR1 MNHNY and CDR2 SVGAGI (reference sequence). The CDR3 sequence is 16 residues long. J was trimmed by 6 bases and V by 6 bases; bases with no gene match: 10. Here the CDR3 reads CASSRITSGGLDTQYF. In DNA form, the CDR3 reads TGTGCCAGCAGCCGCATAACTAGCGGGGGGCTCGATACGCAGTATTTT.

The CDR3 region is CASSQGLRDQETQYF. The CDR3 region has the DNA TGTGCCAGCAGCCAAGGATTGAGGGATCAAGAGACCCAGTACTTC. The chain links TRBV3-1 (or the pseudogene TRBV3-2) to TRBJ2-5; possibly TRBD2 for D (5 bases). V gave up 1 base and J gave up 2 bases, with 11 bases separating them. There are 15 residues in the CDR3. The germline V gene encodes CDR1 LGHDT and CDR2 YNNKEL (reference sequence).

The V call is TRBV28, the J call TRBJ1-5, with 9 nucleotides matching TRBD1. This CDR3 is 14 amino acids long. Trimming cost V 10 bases and J 6 bases; bases outside gene matches: 10. CDR1 is MDHEN and CDR2 is SYDVKM in the germline V gene. The CDR3 sequence is CAIQTGGLGQPQHF. CDR3 sequence (DNA): TGTGCCATCCAGACAGGGGGTCTGGGTCAGCCCCAGCATTTT.

V is TRBV2 and J is TRBJ1-2; no clear D. Germline CDR1 is SNHLY and CDR2 is FYNNEI. Trimming took off 2 bases at V and 5 bases at J, with 18 bases between the two ends. The CDR3 sequence is 16 residues long. This CDR3 is CASSEQGHRAVYGYTF. The CDR3, as DNA: TGTGCCAGCAGTGAACAAGGGCATCGAGCCGTTTATGGCTACACCTTC.

This chain connects TRBV3-1 (or the pseudogene TRBV3-2) to TRBJ1-4; possibly TRBD1 for D (6 bases). The CDR3 is 20 amino acids. V dropped 1 base and J dropped 7 bases, with 28 bases sitting between them. Germline V gives CDR1 LGHDT, CDR2 YNNKEL (reference sequence). CDR3 nucleotide sequence: TGTGCCAGCAGCCAAGTTAGCAGGGGTTCCCTCCTTTTCCAACCTGAAAAACTGTTTTTT. Residues: CASSQVSRGSLLFQPEKLFF.